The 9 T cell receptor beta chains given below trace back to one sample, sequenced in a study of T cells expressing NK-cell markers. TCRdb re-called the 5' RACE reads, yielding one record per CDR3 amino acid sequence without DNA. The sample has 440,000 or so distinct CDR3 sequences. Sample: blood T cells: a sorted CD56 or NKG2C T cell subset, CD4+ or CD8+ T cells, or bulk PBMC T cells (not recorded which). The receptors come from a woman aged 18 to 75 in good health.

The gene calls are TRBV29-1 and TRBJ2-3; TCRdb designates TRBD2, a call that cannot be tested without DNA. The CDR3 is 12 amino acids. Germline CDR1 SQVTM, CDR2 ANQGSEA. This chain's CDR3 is CSGARVGDTQYF.

The CDR3 sequence is CASSLAGGLNEQFF. The chain combines TRBV7-2 with TRBJ2-1. The germline CDR1 and CDR2 sequences are SGHTA and FQGNSA. This CDR3 has 14 residues.

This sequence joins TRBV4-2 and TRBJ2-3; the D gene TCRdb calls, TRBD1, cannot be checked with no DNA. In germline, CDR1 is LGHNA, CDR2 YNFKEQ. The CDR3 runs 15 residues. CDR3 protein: CASSQKGAFTDTQYF.

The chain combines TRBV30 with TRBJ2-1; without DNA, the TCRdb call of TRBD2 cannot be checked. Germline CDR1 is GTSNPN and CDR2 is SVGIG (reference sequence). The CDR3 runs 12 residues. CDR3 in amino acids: CGLGRSYNEQFF.

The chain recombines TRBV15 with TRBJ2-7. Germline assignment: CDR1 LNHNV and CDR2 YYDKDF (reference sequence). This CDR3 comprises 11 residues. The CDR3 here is CATSGPYEQYF.

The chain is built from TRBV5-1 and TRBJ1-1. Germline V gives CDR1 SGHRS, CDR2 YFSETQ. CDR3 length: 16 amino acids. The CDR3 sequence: CASSLGFTGGNTEAFF.

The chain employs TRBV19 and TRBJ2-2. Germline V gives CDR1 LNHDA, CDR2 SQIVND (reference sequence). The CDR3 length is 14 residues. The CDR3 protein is CAGGLGGNTGELFF.

The CDR3 loop reads CASSIDTGDGYTF. The chain uses TRBV19 and TRBJ1-2; the D call from TCRdb, TRBD1, cannot be confirmed without DNA. Germline V gene lookup returns CDR1 LNHDA and CDR2 SQIVND (reference sequence). The CDR3 totals 13 residues.

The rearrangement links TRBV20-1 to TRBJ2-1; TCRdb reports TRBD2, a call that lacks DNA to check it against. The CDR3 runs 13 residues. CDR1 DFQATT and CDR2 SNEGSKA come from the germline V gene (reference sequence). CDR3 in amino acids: CSAPPTSDNEQFF.